This T cell receptor beta chain was recovered during a study of cytomegalovirus exposure and HLA in healthy donors. PCR was performed using 60 Vbeta and 13 Jbeta primers. Assay used: immunoSEQ multiplex PCR; TCRdb lists only in-frame clones, some missing. This sample has 150,000 to 180,000 clones; around 82% occur once, and the top ten carry around 6.6%. This CDR3 is built from 15 residues. V lost 3 bases, J lost 2 bases, and 7 bases stayed unmatched. Germline assignment: CDR1 SGDLS and CDR2 YYNGEE. On this clone itself: Its specificity is not known.

Study-level points and caveats: The study designated over 150 TCR beta chains cytomegalovirus-associated.

The chain recombines TRBV9 with TRBJ1-2; 7 positions agree with TRBD1. Sample: PBMCs. The sequence was obtained from a woman between 45 and 60 years old in good health and CMV-seropositive. The CDR3 sequence: CASSAWDRENYGYTF. CDR3 in DNA: TGTGCCAGCAGCGCTTGGGACAGAGAAAACTATGGCTACACCTTC.